The 19 T cell receptor beta chains below come from one sample, sequenced in a study of control samples from healthy donors and cancer patients. The protocol was immunoSEQ multiplex PCR, while the TCRdb copy is restricted to in-frame clones and leaves out a portion. The sample lists around 80,000 clones; over 75% were seen once. What was sequenced was blood. Source of these receptors: a woman aged 45-65 years in good health.

The V call is TRBV13, the J call TRBJ1-1, with D possibly being TRBD1 (6 bases). V was trimmed by 3 bases and J by 4 bases, leaving 12 bases between them. The germline V gene encodes CDR1 PRHDT and CDR2 FYEKMQ (reference sequence). The CDR3 totals 14 residues. The CDR3 region is CASSFLRGGTEAFF. The CDR3, as DNA: TGTGCCAGCAGCTTTCTCAGGGGCGGCACTGAAGCTTTCTTT.

The chain is built from TRBV18 and TRBJ1-1, with D perhaps matching TRBD1 (6 bases). Trimming removed 0 bases from V and 6 bases from J, with 8 bases in between. The germline V gene encodes CDR1 KGHSH and CDR2 LQKENI. The CDR3 sequence is 13 residues long. Here the CDR3 reads CASSPPTGSEAFF. The DNA for the CDR3 is TGTGCCAGCTCACCACCGACAGGTTCTGAAGCTTTCTTT.

V gene TRBV19 combines with J gene TRBJ2-6; 7 bases agree with TRBD1. This CDR3 spans 15 amino acids. J was trimmed by 3 bases and V by 4 bases; bases with no gene match: 3. Germline V CDR1 and CDR2: LNHDA, SQIVND (reference sequence). CDR3 loop: CASSRQGNGANVLTF. DNA for the CDR3: TGTGCCAGTAGTAGACAGGGAAATGGGGCCAACGTCCTGACTTTC. Supplemented by reference TRBV19 and TRBJ2-6, the full variable domain reads DGGITQSPKYLFRKEGQNVTLSCEQNLNHDAMYWYRQDPGQGLRLIYYSQIVNDFQKGDIAEGYSVSREKKESFPLTVTSAQKNPTAFYLCASSRQGNGANVLTFGAGSRLTVL.

The rearrangement joins TRBV19 to TRBJ1-1, with D tentatively TRBD1 (5 bases). The CDR3 is made up of 15 amino acids. Germline-derived CDR1 and CDR2 are LNHDA and SQIVND (reference sequence). With 3 bases removed from V and 1 base from J, the gap between germline ends came to 12 bases. DNA of the CDR3: TGTGCCAGTAGTATGCGCTGGGGGGGGAACACTGAAGCTTTCTTT. Protein product: CASSMRWGGNTEAFF.

V and J are TRBV2 and TRBJ2-7; 8 bases match TRBD1. The length of the CDR3 is 16 residues. Losses at the gene ends were 6 bases for V and 6 bases for J; bases not matched to a gene: 16. Germline V lookup: CDR1 SNHLY, CDR2 FYNNEI. The CDR3 spells CASSELGTGRTFEQYF. For the CDR3, the DNA is TGTGCCAGCAGCGAACTAGGGACAGGCCGTACGTTCGAGCAGTACTTC.

This sequence joins TRBV13 and TRBJ2-3, with 14 positions matching TRBD2. V gave up 4 bases and J gave up 1 base; unmatched junction bases: 1. The CDR3 extends over 16 amino acids. Germline-derived CDR1 and CDR2 are PRHDT and FYEKMQ (reference sequence). The DNA of the CDR3 is TGTGCCAGCAGCTGGGGACTAGCGGGGGGCACAGATACGCAGTATTTT. Translation gives CASSWGLAGGTDTQYF. The variable domain in full, completed from reference TRBV13 and TRBJ2-3, reads AAGVIQSPRHLIKEKRETATLKCYPIPRHDTVYWYQQGPGQDPQFLISFYEKMQSDKGSIPDRFSAQQFSDYHSELNMSSLELGDSALYFCASSWGLAGGTDTQYFGPGTRLTVL.

This clone showed up just once. The rearrangement joins TRBV30 to TRBJ2-1; 10 nucleotides match TRBD2. The CDR3 sequence is 12 residues long. CDR1 GTSNPN and CDR2 SVGIG come from the germline V gene (reference sequence). Trimming at V came to 3 bases and at J to 9 bases, leaving 2 bases not matched to a gene. CDR3 DNA: TGTGCCTGGAGACTAGCGGGGACTGAGCAGTTCTTC. Its protein is CAWRLAGTEQFF. Filled out from reference TRBV30 and TRBJ2-1, the complete variable domain reads SQTIHQWPATLVQPVGSPLSLECTVEGTSNPNLYWYRQAAGRGLQLLFYSVGIGQISSEVPQNLSASRPQDRQFILSSKKLLLSDSGFYLCAWRLAGTEQFFGPGTRLTVL.

The chain combines TRBV5-6 with TRBJ1-5; the D gene is possibly TRBD1 (6 bases). Per the germline V gene, CDR1 is SGHDT and CDR2 is YYEEEE. CDR3 length: 15 amino acids. The germline V and J ends were trimmed by 2 bases and 7 bases, with 16 bases remaining between them. CDR3 sequence: CASSFSDRYGQPQHF. The CDR3 nucleotides read TGTGCCAGCAGCTTTTCCGACAGGTATGGGCAGCCCCAGCATTTT. Filled out from reference TRBV5-6 and TRBJ1-5, the complete variable domain reads DAGVTQSPTHLIKTRGQQVTLRCSPKSGHDTVSWYQQALGQGPQFIFQYYEEEERQRGNFPDRFSGHQFPNYSSELNVNALLLGDSALYLCASSFSDRYGQPQHFGDGTRLSIL.

The chain couples TRBV2 to TRBJ2-7, with D unclear. CDR1 and CDR2 (germline): SNHLY, FYNNEI. The germline V and J ends were trimmed by 5 bases and 1 base, with 12 bases remaining between them. This CDR3 has 14 residues. The CDR3, as DNA: TGTGCCAGCAGTAACCAGGCCGTATCCTACGAGCAGTACTTC. Translating it yields CASSNQAVSYEQYF.

The gene calls are TRBV2 and TRBJ2-3; no clear D gene. Germline V gene lookup returns CDR1 SNHLY and CDR2 FYNNEI. Trimming cost V 6 bases and J 0 bases, with 10 bases left between them. The CDR3 runs to 14 residues. DNA for the CDR3: TGTGCCAGCAGAAAGACTGCTAGCACAGATACGCAGTATTTT. Protein product: CASRKTASTDTQYF.

The genes are TRBV6-5 and TRBJ1-6; no definite D call. Germline CDR1 is MNHEY and CDR2 is SVGAGI. Trimming stripped 5 bases from V and 9 bases from J, with 8 bases between. The CDR3 has 12 amino acids. CDR3 bases: TGTGCCAGCAGTACCCGTGGTTCACCCCTCCACTTT. It codes for CASSTRGSPLHF.

This chain uses TRBV5-1 with TRBJ1-2; D is unresolved. This CDR3 has 14 residues. Germline V CDR1 and CDR2: SGHRS, YFSETQ. Trimming cost V 4 bases and J 2 bases, with 12 bases left between them. The CDR3 is CASSQAAQNYGYTF. The CDR3 coding sequence is TGCGCCAGCAGCCAAGCGGCGCAAAACTATGGCTACACCTTC. Looking up the rest from reference TRBV5-1 and TRBJ1-2 gives the full variable domain: KAGVTQTPRYLIKTRGQQVTLSCSPISGHRSVSWYQQTPGQGLQFLFEYFSETQRNKGNFPGRFSGRQFSNSRSEMNVSTLELGDSALYLCASSQAAQNYGYTFGSGTRLTVV.

The rearrangement joins TRBV7-2 to TRBJ1-3; D remains unclear. Deletions cut 2 bases from V and 2 bases from J, with 13 bases between. The CDR3 length is 16 residues. Germline loops: CDR1 SGHTA, CDR2 FQGNSA. CDR3 in DNA: TGTGCCAGCAGCTTATCTCCCGCGAAGGCTGGAAACACCATATATTTT. Residues: CASSLSPAKAGNTIYF.

The V and J genes are TRBV7-9 and TRBJ2-2; possibly TRBD1 for D (6 bases). CDR3 length equals 14 residues. Trimming left V 7 bases short and J 2 bases short, with 11 bases between. Looked up from germline, CDR1 is SEHNR and CDR2 is FQNEAQ (reference sequence). Here the CDR3 reads CASTPGQNTGELFF. The CDR3, as DNA: TGTGCCAGCACCCCGGGACAAAACACCGGGGAGCTGTTTTTT.

The chain uses TRBV20-1 and TRBJ2-7; possibly TRBD1 for D (6 bases). The germline V gene has CDR1 DFQATT and CDR2 SNEGSKA (reference sequence). The CDR3 totals 11 residues. The CDR3 region has the DNA TGCAGCCTCTACAGGGACTACGAGCAGTACTTC. It translates to CSLYRDYEQYF.

V usage is TRBV7-2 and J usage is TRBJ1-1; D gene unclear. This CDR3 comprises 14 residues. Germline CDR1 is SGHTA and CDR2 is FQGNSA. Trimming pared 0 bases from V and 2 bases from J, leaving 7 bases between. The CDR3 coding sequence is TGTGCCAGCAGCTTAGCTGAGGGAAACACTGAAGCTTTCTTT. Protein product: CASSLAEGNTEAFF.

This sequence joins TRBV15 and TRBJ1-2, with a possible D match to TRBD1 (5 bases). The germline V gene encodes CDR1 LNHNV and CDR2 YYDKDF (reference sequence). The V end was cut by 0 bases, the J end by 6 bases, with 11 bases between. The CDR3 runs to 14 residues. The CDR3 DNA reads as TGTGCCACCAGCAGAGATATAGGGGATAATGGCTACACCTTC. Encoded protein: CATSRDIGDNGYTF.

The rearrangement links TRBV7-9 to TRBJ1-2; maybe TRBD1 (5 bases). This CDR3 spans 14 amino acids. Germline V lookup: CDR1 SEHNR, CDR2 FQNEAQ (reference sequence). Trimming pared 5 bases from V and 5 bases from J, leaving 15 bases between. As DNA, the CDR3 is TGTGCCAGCAGCAAAGCCGGGACGCAATATGGCTACACCTTC. Translating it yields CASSKAGTQYGYTF.

J is TRBJ1-4 and V is TRBV30; weak D call: TRBD1 (6 bases). V shed 2 bases and J shed 5 bases, with 12 bases lying between them. The CDR3 totals 14 residues. Germline V gene sequence: CDR1 GTSNPN, CDR2 SVGIG (reference sequence). CDR3 region: CAWSRGQLNEKLFF. The CDR3 DNA reads as TGTGCCTGGAGTCGAGGACAGTTAAATGAAAAACTGTTTTTT.